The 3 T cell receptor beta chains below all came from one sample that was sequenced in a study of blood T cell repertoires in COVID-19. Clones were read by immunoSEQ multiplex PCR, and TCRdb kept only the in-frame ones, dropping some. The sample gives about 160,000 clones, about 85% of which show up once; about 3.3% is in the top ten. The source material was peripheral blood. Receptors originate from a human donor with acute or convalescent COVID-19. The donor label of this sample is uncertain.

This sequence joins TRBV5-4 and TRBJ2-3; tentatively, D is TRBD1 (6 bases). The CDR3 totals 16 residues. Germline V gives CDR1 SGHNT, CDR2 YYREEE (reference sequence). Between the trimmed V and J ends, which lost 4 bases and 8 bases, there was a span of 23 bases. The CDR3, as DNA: TGTGCCAGCAGCCCCCGGGGAGCAGGGGAGTCGGGTACGCAGTATTTT. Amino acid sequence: CASSPRGAGESGTQYF.

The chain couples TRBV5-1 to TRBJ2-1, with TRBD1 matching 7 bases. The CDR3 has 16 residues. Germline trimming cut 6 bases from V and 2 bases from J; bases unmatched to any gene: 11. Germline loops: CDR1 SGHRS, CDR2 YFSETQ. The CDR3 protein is CASKTLQGNTYNEQFF. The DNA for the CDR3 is TGCGCCAGCAAAACCTTACAGGGGAACACCTACAATGAGCAGTTCTTC.

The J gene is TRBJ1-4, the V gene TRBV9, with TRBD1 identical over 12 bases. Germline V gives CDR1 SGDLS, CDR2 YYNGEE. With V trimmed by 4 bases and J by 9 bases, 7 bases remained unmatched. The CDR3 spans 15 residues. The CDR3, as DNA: TGTGCCAGCAGCCCAAACCGGGACAGGGGGCAAAAACTGTTTTTT. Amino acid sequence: CASSPNRDRGQKLFF.